A few counts support the clone carrying this TCR delta chain. Antigen unknown. A read error is likely here: a far larger clone is one base away. Within the sample, other DNA sequences also encode this same CDR3. This entry is derived from a study of γδ T cells in repeated Plasmodium falciparum infection. Looking at the study overall: Malian children with intense seasonal malaria exposure were compared with matched Australian children.

CDR1 is TVYSNPD and CDR2 is GDNSRS in the germline V gene (reference sequence). V shed 3 bases and J 0 bases; nucleotides not matched to a gene: 10. The CDR3 contains 16 residues. TCRdb re-analyzed the multiplex PCR reads via CATT. The table has some 51,000 delta-chain clones, approximately 2% seen once. Whole-study findings and limits: Over time and infection, Vgamma9/Vdelta2+ repertoires remained highly stable and polyclonal.

Vgamma9/Vdelta2+ and Vdelta2-negative gammadelta T cells were flow-sorted from PBMC for bulk sequencing. The clonotype was recovered from a pool of human donors (malaria-infected and uninfected, not separated). V is TRDV3 and J is TRDJ1, with 10 bases that match TRDD3. In the absence of a J gene in TCRdb, the DNA was matched to germline to assign it here. The sample taken for sequencing was gamma-delta T cells from blood. This CDR3 reads CAFPSGDTTNTDKLIF. CDR3 bases: TGTGCCTTCCCCTCGGGGGATACGACAAACACCGATAAACTCATCTTT. Complete variable domain (other parts from reference TRDV3 and TRDJ1): CDKVTQSSPDQTVASGSEVVLLCTYDTVYSNPDLFWYRIRPDYSFQFVFYGDNSRSEGADFTQGRFSVKHILTQKAFHLVISPVRTEDSATYYCAFPSGDTTNTDKLIFGKGTRVTVEP.